This TCR beta chain was documented in a study of long-term antiretroviral therapy in people with HIV. The CDR3 spans 15 residues. Germline V gene data show CDR1 as MNHEY and CDR2 as SVGAGI. The V end was cut by 6 bases, the J end by 6 bases, with 19 bases between. immunoSEQ v3.0 was run at survey level. Per-sample TRB depth target: about 35,000-55,000 T-cell genomes. Generated by immunoSEQ multiplex PCR, the TCRdb table keeps only in-frame clones and is missing some. Here the sample spans 15,000 to 20,000 clones, less than 80% being singletons. Here the sequenced sample was unsorted PBMCs, taken 0.3 years after starting antiretroviral therapy. The chain links TRBV6-5 to TRBJ2-3; D might be TRBD1 or TRBD2, each matching 5 bases. This receptor was obtained from a woman in her 50s with HIV. DNA for the CDR3: TGTGCCAGCAGATCCTCGGGACCCCGCAGGGATACGCAGTATTTT. Translated, it gives CASRSSGPRRDTQYF.